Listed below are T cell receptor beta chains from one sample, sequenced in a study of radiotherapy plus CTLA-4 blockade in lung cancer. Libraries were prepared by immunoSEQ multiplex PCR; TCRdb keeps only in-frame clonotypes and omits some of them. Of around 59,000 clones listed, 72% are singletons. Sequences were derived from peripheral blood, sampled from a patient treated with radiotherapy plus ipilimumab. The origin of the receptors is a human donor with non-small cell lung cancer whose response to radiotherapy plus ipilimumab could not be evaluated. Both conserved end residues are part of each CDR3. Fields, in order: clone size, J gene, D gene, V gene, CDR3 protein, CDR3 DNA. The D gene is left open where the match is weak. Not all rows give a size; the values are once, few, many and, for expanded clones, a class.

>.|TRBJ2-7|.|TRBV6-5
CASSYSRVYEQYF
TGTGCCAGCAGTTACTCGAGAGTATACGAGCAGTACTTC
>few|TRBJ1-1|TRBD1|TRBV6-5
CAIGGQGSTEAFF
TGTGCCATCGGCGGACAGGGAAGTACTGAAGCTTTCTTT
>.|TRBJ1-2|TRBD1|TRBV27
CASSSTGGRDGYTF
TGTGCCAGCAGTTCCACAGGGGGGAGGGATGGCTACACCTTC
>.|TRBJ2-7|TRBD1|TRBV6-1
CASSELGGYWSEQYF
TGTGCCAGCAGTGAACTAGGGGGCTACTGGAGCGAGCAGTACTTC
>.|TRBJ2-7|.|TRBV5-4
CASSSTGLYEQYF
TGTGCCAGCAGCTCGACCGGACTCTACGAGCAGTACTTC
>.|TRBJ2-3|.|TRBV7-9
CASGDRPDTQYF
TGTGCCAGCGGAGACAGACCAGATACGCAGTATTTT
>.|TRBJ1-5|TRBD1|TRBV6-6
CASSQDRVYQPQHF
TGTGCCAGCAGCCAGGACAGGGTGTATCAGCCCCAGCATTTT
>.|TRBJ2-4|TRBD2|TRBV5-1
CASSLEAGVAKNIQYF
TGCGCCAGCAGCTTGGAGGCGGGGGTAGCCAAAAACATTCAGTACTTC
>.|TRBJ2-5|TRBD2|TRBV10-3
CAISPGGETQYF
TGTGCCATTTCCCCGGGGGGAGAGACCCAGTACTTC
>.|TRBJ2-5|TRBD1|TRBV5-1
CASSPQDREETQYF
TGCGCCAGCAGCCCCCAGGACAGGGAAGAGACCCAGTACTTC
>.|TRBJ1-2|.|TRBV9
CASSVARGGSYGYTF
TGTGCCAGCAGCGTAGCTAGGGGGGGTAGCTATGGCTACACCTTC
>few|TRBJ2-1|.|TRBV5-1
CASSPGLLRSYNEQFF
TGCGCCAGCAGCCCGGGACTCCTCCGCTCCTACAATGAGCAGTTCTTC
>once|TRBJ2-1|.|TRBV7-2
CASSLLPLKTEGEQFF
TGTGCCAGCAGCTTACTCCCCCTCAAAACCGAGGGTGAGCAGTTCTTC
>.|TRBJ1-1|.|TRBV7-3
CASSLDNGAQAFF
TGTGCCAGCAGCTTAGATAACGGAGCCCAAGCTTTCTTT
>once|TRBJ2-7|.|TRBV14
CASSPQGRTYEQYF
TGTGCCAGCAGCCCGCAGGGTCGCACCTACGAGCAGTACTTC
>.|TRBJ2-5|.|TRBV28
CARAMGLTQETQYF
TGTGCCAGGGCAATGGGCCTGACCCAAGAGACCCAGTACTTC
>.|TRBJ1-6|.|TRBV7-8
CASSSQGRGAYNSPLHF
TGTGCCAGCAGCTCCCAGGGCCGGGGGGCCTATAATTCACCCCTCCACTTT